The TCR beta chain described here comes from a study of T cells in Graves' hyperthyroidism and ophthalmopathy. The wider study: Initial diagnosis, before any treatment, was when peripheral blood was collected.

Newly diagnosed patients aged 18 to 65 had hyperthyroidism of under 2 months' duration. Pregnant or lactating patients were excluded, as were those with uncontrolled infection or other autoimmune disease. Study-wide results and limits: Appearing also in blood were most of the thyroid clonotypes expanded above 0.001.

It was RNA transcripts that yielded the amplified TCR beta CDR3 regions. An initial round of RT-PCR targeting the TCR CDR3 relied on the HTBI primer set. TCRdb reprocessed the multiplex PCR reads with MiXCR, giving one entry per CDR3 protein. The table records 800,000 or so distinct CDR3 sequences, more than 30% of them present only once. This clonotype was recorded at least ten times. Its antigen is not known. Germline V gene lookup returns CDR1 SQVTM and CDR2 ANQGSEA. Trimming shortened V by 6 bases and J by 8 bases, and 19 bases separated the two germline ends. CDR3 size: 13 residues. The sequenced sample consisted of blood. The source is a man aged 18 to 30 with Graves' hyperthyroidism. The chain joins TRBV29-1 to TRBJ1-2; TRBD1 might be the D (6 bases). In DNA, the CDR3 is TGCAGCGTCTCGGTGGGGGCTTCCGTCGGCTACACCTTC. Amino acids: CSVSVGASVGYTF.